A single T cell receptor beta chain is shown here with its context. Its antigen is still unknown. There are no base qualities to consult, and no much larger clone falls within one base. The source of the sample is a study of blood T cell repertoires in COVID-19 (dated by TCRdb to the early 2020s). Concerning the study at large: Samples from collaborators originated in the United States, Italy and Spain and spanned both the acute and convalescent phases of COVID-19. Where available, HLA class I and class II types were taken from metadata supplied by the sample provider and were not determined by assay-based typing. Nearly every sample came with metadata listing a de-identified subject ID, COVID-19 status, age in years and sex. Deeply sampled blood TCRbeta repertoires from subjects exposed to, actively infected with, or recovered from COVID-19 were included in the dataset. The samples were drawn from the first 160 participants of the ongoing ImmuneRACE study and from 950 to 1,500 subjects provided by 6 global collaborators. The prospective study material was composed of cDNA or gDNA derived from T cells, B-cell-depleted T cells, or PBMCs. A freely available public database, intended as a resource for researchers studying the immune response to SARS-CoV-2, is where the repertoires were released. Findings and caveats that apply to the study as a whole: The quantity of clinical and demographic metadata differed by source and by participant and was supplied without curation.

Participants in the prospective study were enrolled through a virtual design, were aged roughly 18 to 100 years, and lived in roughly 24 United States geographic areas. In the prospective study, cohorts were assigned on the basis of participant-reported clinical history obtained from a screening survey and a study questionnaire. In the prospective study, mobile phlebotomists collected whole blood, serum and a nasopharyngeal or oropharyngeal swab from each participant. Over a roughly 2-month period, participants in the prospective study had the option of providing additional blood draws and questionnaires. Prospective study blood samples were shipped either frozen or at room temperature before DNA extraction. TCRbeta CDR3 regions were amplified from genomic DNA by means of the immunoSEQ Assay, a bias-controlled multiplex PCR. Under the source paper's analysis protocol: The number of nucleated cells in each sample was estimated by amplification of reference gene primers within the assay. To quantify the absolute abundance of each unique TCRbeta CDR3 rearrangement, sequence reads were collapsed and filtered. For each sample, productive Simpson clonality was calculated by taking the square root of Simpson's diversity index across productive rearrangements. TCRdb carries this immuneACCESS record with in-frame sequences only. Its versions omit some clonotypes, under half of them owing to an unresolved V gene in the studies checked, with the rest unexplained. V and J calls and clone size are given by that table; D and trimming were obtained from the DNA. The sample data list approximately 200,000 clones, and 80% to 90% of these were observed just once. The ten top clones hold more than 3% of the sample.

The CDR3 has 14 amino acids, counting the end cysteine and phenylalanine. The entry retains the CDR3 DNA only, 42 bases that are in frame from base 1. The germline V gene yields MNHEY for CDR1 and SVGEGT for CDR2. The junction shows trimming of 6 bases on V and 5 bases on J, and the gene matches do not reach 3 bases of it. Sample: PBMCs or T cells enriched from blood (not recorded which). This receptor was obtained from a woman in her late teens or twenties in a cohort exposed to, infected with or recovered from COVID-19 (not recorded which). The chain employs TRBV6-2 or TRBV6-3 and TRBJ2-5; 13 bases in the middle match TRBD2. For the CDR3, the sequence is CASSGLAGEETQYF. At the DNA level, the sequence is TGTGCCAGCAGCGGACTAGCGGGGGAGGAGACCCAGTACTTC.